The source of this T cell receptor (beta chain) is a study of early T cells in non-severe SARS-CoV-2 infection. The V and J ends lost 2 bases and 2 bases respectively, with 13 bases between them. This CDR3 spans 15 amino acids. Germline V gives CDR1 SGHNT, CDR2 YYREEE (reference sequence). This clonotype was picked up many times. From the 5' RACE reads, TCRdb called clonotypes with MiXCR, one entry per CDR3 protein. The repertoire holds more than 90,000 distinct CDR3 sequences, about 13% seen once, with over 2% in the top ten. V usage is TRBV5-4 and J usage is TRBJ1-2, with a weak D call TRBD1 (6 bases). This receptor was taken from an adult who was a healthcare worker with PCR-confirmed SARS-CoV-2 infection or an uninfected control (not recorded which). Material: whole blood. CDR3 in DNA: TGTGCCAGCAGCTTCTGGGGCGGGGGCAACTATGGCTACACCTTC. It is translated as CASSFWGGGNYGYTF.